These 7 T cell receptor beta chains originate from one sample sequenced in a study of graft-versus-host responses after intestinal transplantation. Sequencing used immunoSEQ multiplex PCR; TCRdb keeps in-frame clones, though not all of them. The sample lists approximately 25,000 clones; more than 80% were seen once. The sample consisted of PBMCs, taken 18 days after transplant. The receptors stem from a human patient who received an intestinal transplant, so some T cells may come from the graft donor.

The V call is TRBV27, the J call TRBJ2-3, with unresolved D. Germline values: CDR1 MNHEY, CDR2 SMNVEV (reference sequence). The CDR3 is 16 amino acids. The V end lost 3 bases, the J end lost 2 bases, and 15 bases lay between the germline ends. CDR3 coding DNA: TGTGCCAGCAGTTTCAATCACCAGGATCCCACAGATACGCAGTATTTT. It is translated as CASSFNHQDPTDTQYF.

This clone was counted a few times. The chain joins TRBV14 to TRBJ2-7, with unresolved D. The V and J ends lost 1 base and 1 base respectively, with 8 bases between them. The CDR3 has 14 residues. The germline CDR1 and CDR2 sequences are SGHDN and FVKESK. In nucleotides, the CDR3 is TGTGCCAGCAGCCAAGGACGGATATCCTACGAGCAGTACTTC. Translated, it gives CASSQGRISYEQYF. Filled out from reference TRBV14 and TRBJ2-7, the complete variable domain reads EAGVTQFPSHSVIEKGQTVTLRCDPISGHDNLYWYRRVMGKEIKFLLHFVKESKQDESGMPNNRFLAERTGGTYSTLKVQPAELEDSGVYFCASSQGRISYEQYFGPGTRLTVT.

The genes are TRBV11-2 and TRBJ1-2, with TRBD1 matching over 8 bases. V lost 5 bases and J lost 2; bases outside the gene matches: 19. Germline V lookup: CDR1 SGHAT, CDR2 FQNNGV. This CDR3 comprises 19 residues. CDR3 loop: CASSPFIWTGKGENYGYTF. The DNA for the CDR3 is TGTGCCAGCAGCCCCTTTATATGGACAGGGAAGGGAGAAAACTATGGCTACACCTTC.

The rearrangement links TRBV27 to TRBJ2-1; 9 bases fit TRBD1. Germline trimming cut 5 bases from V and 7 bases from J; bases unmatched to any gene: 0. CDR3 length equals 12 residues. Germline-derived CDR1 and CDR2 are MNHEY and SMNVEV (reference sequence). CDR3 nucleotides: TGTGCCAGCAGTGACAGGGGGAATGAGCAGTTCTTC. Protein sequence: CASSDRGNEQFF.

The chain combines TRBV14 with TRBJ2-2; 11 bases are a match to TRBD2. CDR3 length: 19 residues. V lost 0 bases, J lost 6 bases, and 12 bases stayed unmatched. Germline V gene lookup returns CDR1 SGHDN and CDR2 FVKESK. The CDR3 protein is CASSQDGLAGGLAAGELFF. The CDR3 DNA reads as TGTGCCAGCAGCCAAGACGGTCTAGCGGGGGGCCTAGCGGCCGGGGAGCTGTTTTTT.

V usage is TRBV6-4 and J usage is TRBJ1-6; weak D call: TRBD1 (5 bases). The CDR3 consists of 15 residues. CDR1 is MRHNA, CDR2 SNTAGT, per germline. The germline V and J ends were trimmed by 4 bases and 3 bases, with 10 bases remaining between them. Written as DNA, the CDR3 is TGTGCCAGCAGTGCCCAGACAGACTATAATTCACCCCTCCACTTT. It is translated as CASSAQTDYNSPLHF.

This chain links TRBV5-4 with TRBJ2-3, with 8 positions matching TRBD2. The germline gives CDR1 SGHNT, CDR2 YYREEE (reference sequence). CDR3 length equals 16 residues. V was pared by 4 bases and J by 2 bases, with 9 bases of the junction left unmatched. CDR3 region: CASSRIGTRATDTQYF. The DNA of the CDR3 is TGTGCCAGCAGCCGCATCGGGACTAGAGCCACAGATACGCAGTATTTT.